This note documents a single TCR beta chain sequence. What this receptor recognizes is not known. Qualities for individual bases were not recorded, and no much larger clone is one base off. Libraries were constructed by 5' RACE. Instrument on record: Illumina HiSeq 2500. A second PCR of roughly 6 to 12 cycles was performed with a sample-barcoded 5' primer and a J-beta primer mix. A unique molecular identifier was introduced onto each TCR beta cDNA molecule by a template-switch 5' adaptor carrying 12 random nucleotides. At least 2.5 million CDR3-containing paired-end reads were obtained from each sample. All of the RNA was converted into first-strand cDNA using the Mint cDNA synthesis kit, with a TRBC-specific oligonucleotide serving as the primer. All cDNA was treated with uracil-DNA glycosylase and then went through a first 18-cycle PCR with the universal primers M1SS and BC2_uni_R. The study's own analysis went as follows. For normalization, 1 million high-quality reads, each with a distinct molecular identifier, were randomly selected from each sample. Reads sharing molecular identifiers were discarded rather than binned into consensus sequences. MiTCR, with a Q25 quality threshold and the strictest error-elimination algorithm, was used for CDR3 identification, clonotype clustering and error correction. Lower-bound total TCR beta diversity was estimated with a nonparametric unseen species model using Euler transformation. TCRdb trimmed the raw reads at Q25, called clones with MiXCR and kept productive beta chains. Merged by CDR3 protein, the rows form single entries marked with the most common genes and DNA. Clone size and V and J calls follow TCRdb, not the original study. In this sample the table shows approximately 670,000 distinct CDR3 sequences, around two fifths of which occur a single time. The top ten constitute 25% to 35% of the sample.

A distance of 13 bases separates the germline ends of V and J, which lose 5 bases and 6 bases respectively. Reading from cysteine to phenylalanine, the CDR3 counts 13 amino acids. Just the 39-base CDR3 DNA is kept, in frame starting at base 1. CDR1 MNHNY and CDR2 SVGAGI were looked up in the germline V gene (reference sequence). The data were taken from a study of blood T cells in healthy people across ages (dated by TCRdb to 2014 to 2015). About the study as a whole: In model experiments, template switching captured about one uniquely barcoded TCR beta cDNA molecule for every two T cells. Age-related changes in TCR beta repertoire diversity were measured in the study by deep sequencing normalized with unique cDNA molecular identifiers. Donors were grouped into four age groups: young (average about 15 years), middle-aged (approximately 41), aged (62) and long-lived (just over 80). To avoid experimental bias, donors of different ages were spread randomly across the sequencing lanes. Two additional independent replicas of 1 million unique cDNA reads from the same blood draw were analyzed for two donors (one aged 18 to 29 and one aged 80 or older).

The donors were roughly 40 Caucasian individuals from Russia, aged roughly 6 to 100 years, who were systemically healthy. Approximately 9.3 milliliters of peripheral blood were collected from each donor into EDTA-treated Vacutainer tubes. Ficoll-Paque density-gradient centrifugation was used to isolate PBMCs, with at least 6.5 million per sample. Trizol reagent was used to extract total RNA from the PBMCs, yielding at least 6 micrograms per sample. Naive CD45RAhigh/CD27high T cell percentages were measured by flow cytometry on a PBMC aliquot from every donor. What the authors observed across the whole study: Donor CMV infection status was unknown, potentially confounding age-related changes in expanded clonotypes. Bulk unsorted PBMC profiling prevented conclusive comparison of naive and antigen-experienced compartments. Total diversity estimates from one million sequenced T cells were considered lower bounds and underestimates. The percentage of naive T cells measured by flow cytometry correlated strongly with observed TCR beta diversity. Observed TCR beta diversity per million T cells fell roughly linearly with age, and a significant reduction was already apparent by age around 40. Compared with the aged group, the long-lived group had more naive CD4+ T cells, fewer expanded clones and increased TCR diversity, suggesting age selection.

The sample taken for sequencing was blood. The clonotype comes from an elderly man in good health. The chain was built from TRBV6-6 and TRBJ1-2; the D gene remains uncertain. The CDR3 in this case is CASSPRREDGYTF. The bases read TGTGCCAGCAGTCCCCGGCGGGAGGATGGCTACACCTTC.